This TCR beta chain was observed in a study of blood T cells in healthy people across ages. The wider study: Using template switching, researchers captured about one barcoded beta molecule for each two T cells. General observations from the study: Compared with aged donors, long-lived donors showed fewer expanded clones, suggesting selection.

In terms of origin and age, donors were healthy Caucasian individuals from Russia aged roughly 6 to 95. Total RNA extracted from each sample amounted to at least 5 micrograms. PCR was performed a second time for about 7 to 12 cycles using a sample-barcoded 5' primer and a J-beta primer mix. One entry per CDR3 protein, called by TCRdb with MiXCR from the 5' RACE reads. Among around 1,500,000 distinct CDR3 sequences listed, roughly 40% were seen once. This clonotype was detected a few times. Antigen unknown. Deletions cut 4 bases from V and 3 bases from J, with 18 bases between. This CDR3 has 15 residues. CDR1 and CDR2 from the germline V gene are SQVTM and ANQGSEA.

The clonotype comes from a young woman in good health. Sequenced: blood. This sequence joins TRBV29-1 and TRBJ1-1, with no clear D. In nucleotides, the CDR3 is TGCAGCGTTGTTATCTGGGCTGAAATGCACACTGAAGCTTTCTTT. Encoded protein: CSVVIWAEMHTEAFF.